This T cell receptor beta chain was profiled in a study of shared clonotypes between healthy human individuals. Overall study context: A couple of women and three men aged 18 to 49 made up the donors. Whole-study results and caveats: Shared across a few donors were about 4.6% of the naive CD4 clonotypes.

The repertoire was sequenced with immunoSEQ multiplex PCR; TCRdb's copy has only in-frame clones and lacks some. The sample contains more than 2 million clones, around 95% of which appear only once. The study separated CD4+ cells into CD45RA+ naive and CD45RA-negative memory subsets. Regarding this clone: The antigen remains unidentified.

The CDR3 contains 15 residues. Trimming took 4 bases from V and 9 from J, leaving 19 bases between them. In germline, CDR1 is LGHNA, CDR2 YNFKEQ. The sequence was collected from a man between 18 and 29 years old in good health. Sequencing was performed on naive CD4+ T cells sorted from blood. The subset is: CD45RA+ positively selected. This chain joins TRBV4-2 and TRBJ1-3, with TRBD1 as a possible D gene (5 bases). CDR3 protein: CASSPAPGLGATIYF. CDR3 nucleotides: TGTGCCAGCAGCCCCGCCCCAGGGTTAGGGGCCACCATATATTTT.